The 27 T cell receptor beta chains given below trace back to one sample, sequenced in a study of T cell repertoires in cytomegalovirus infection. TCRdb called the reads again in MiXCR, with one record for every CDR3 protein. Counted here are around 300,000 distinct CDR3 sequences, over 7.5% occurring once; the ten biggest clones make up over 3.5%. What was sequenced was PBMCs. The receptors originated from a human donor in good health (CMV status not recorded). Some clones in this sample may be carry-over from other donors' samples.

This clonotype occurred many times. V gene TRBV7-2 combines with J gene TRBJ1-2; 7 bases agree with TRBD1. Germline V CDR1 and CDR2: SGHTA, FQGNSA. CDR3 length equals 16 residues. With V trimmed by 2 bases and J by 5 bases, 11 bases remained unmatched. The CDR3 protein is CASSLNSGGQLYGYTF. CDR3 sequence (DNA): TGTGCCAGCAGCTTAAATTCGGGGGGACAGCTTTATGGCTACACCTTC.

The J gene is TRBJ2-2, the V gene TRBV20-1; D perhaps matches TRBD1 (5 bases). Germline loops: CDR1 DFQATT, CDR2 SNEGSKA (reference sequence). There are 13 residues in the CDR3. V lost 7 bases and J 1 base, leaving 10 bases between the germline ends. The CDR3 nucleotides are TGCAGTGTCAGGACAATGAACACCGGGGAGCTGTTTTTT. It translates to CSVRTMNTGELFF.

This clonotype occurred a few times. The genes are TRBV20-1 and TRBJ2-1; D uncertain. The V gene's germline CDR1 is DFQATT and CDR2 SNEGSKA (reference sequence). The CDR3 spans 13 residues. The V end was cut by 6 bases, the J end by 7 bases, with 16 bases between. CDR3 loop: CSALRSSRNEQFF. The CDR3 DNA follows: TGCAGTGCCCTCAGGTCCAGCAGAAATGAGCAGTTCTTC.

The chain carries TRBV7-9 and TRBJ2-5, with 9 bases identical to TRBD1. Trimming at V came to 5 bases and at J to 6 bases, leaving 13 bases not matched to a gene. The CDR3 extends over 16 amino acids. Looked up from germline, CDR1 is SEHNR and CDR2 is FQNEAQ (reference sequence). CDR3 nucleotide sequence: TGTGCCAGCAGCCTGATGGACAGGGGAAGGATACAGACCCAGTACTTC. Its translation is CASSLMDRGRIQTQYF. Complete variable domain (other parts from reference TRBV7-9 and TRBJ2-5): DTGVSQNPRHKITKRGQNVTFRCDPISEHNRLYWYRQTLGQGPEFLTYFQNEAQLEKSRLLSDRFSAERPKGSFSTLEIQRTEQGDSAMYLCASSLMDRGRIQTQYFGPGTRLLVL.

The table lists this clonotype with many counts. The genes are TRBV7-2 and TRBJ1-2, with TRBD1 matching 8 bases. This CDR3 contains 14 residues. V shed 3 bases, J shed 4 bases, and the junction held 4 bases outside the gene matches. The germline V gene has CDR1 SGHTA and CDR2 FQGNSA. The CDR3 loop reads CASSFGQGLYGYTF. CDR3 nucleotides: TGTGCCAGCAGCTTCGGACAGGGCCTCTATGGCTACACCTTC.

This clonotype was found many times. The chain is built from TRBV7-2 and TRBJ2-2; 7 bases are a match to TRBD1. J was trimmed by 4 bases and V by 4 bases; bases with no gene match: 6. Germline V gives CDR1 SGHTA, CDR2 FQGNSA. The CDR3 covers 15 residues. The CDR3 sequence is CASSSGTAVTGELFF. The CDR3 coding sequence is TGTGCCAGCAGCTCCGGGACAGCGGTCACCGGGGAGCTGTTTTTT.

This clonotype was seen repeatedly, ten times or more. The rearrangement uses TRBV19 and TRBJ2-4, with D possibly TRBD2 on 6 matching bases. The CDR3 consists of 14 residues. Per the germline V gene, CDR1 is LNHDA and CDR2 is SQIVND (reference sequence). The V gene lost 9 bases and the J gene lost 1 base, with 13 bases spanning the gap. CDR3 coding DNA: TGTGCCAGCAGCGGGTGGGGGGCCAAAAACATTCAGTACTTC. It specifies CASSGWGAKNIQYF.

This clonotype was detected ten times or more. The chain is built from TRBV7-2 and TRBJ2-1, with D unresolved. V lost 4 bases, J lost 9 bases, and 13 bases lay in between. Germline V gene lookup returns CDR1 SGHTA and CDR2 FQGNSA. The CDR3 has 13 amino acids. The CDR3 spells CASSSPHFVEQFF. The CDR3 nucleotides are TGTGCCAGCAGCTCCCCACATTTTGTTGAGCAGTTCTTC.

There are many counts of this clonotype. This chain connects TRBV28 to TRBJ2-1, with TRBD2 matching over 11 bases. The V and J ends lost 4 bases and 8 bases, in that order; junction bases with no gene match: 7. This CDR3 is built from 15 residues. CDR1 is MDHEN and CDR2 is SYDVKM in the germline V gene. CDR3 region: CASSSLAGAIDEQFF. The CDR3 region has the DNA TGTGCCAGCAGTTCACTAGCGGGAGCCATCGATGAGCAGTTCTTC. The full variable domain, in which reference TRBV28 and TRBJ2-1 provide the parts outside the CDR3, is DVKVTQSSRYLVKRTGEKVFLECVQDMDHENMFWYRQDPGLGLRLIYFSYDVKMKEKGDIPEGYSVSREKKERFSLILESASTNQTSMYLCASSSLAGAIDEQFFGPGTRLTVL.

This rearrangement joins TRBV11-2 to TRBJ2-4; TRBD2 agrees at 7 bases. Germline-derived CDR1 and CDR2 are SGHAT and FQNNGV. CDR3 length equals 16 residues. The ends lost 4 bases at V and 9 bases at J; junction bases unmatched: 15. CDR3 bases: TGTGCCAGCAGCTCACATCCCGGGACTAAAATGGGCATTCAGTACTTC. This codes for CASSSHPGTKMGIQYF. Based on the CDR3 plus reference TRBV11-2 and TRBJ2-4, the full variable domain is EAGVAQSPRYKIIEKRQSVAFWCNPISGHATLYWYQQILGQGPKLLIQFQNNGVVDDSQLPKDRFSAERLKGVDSTLKIQPAKLEDSAVYLCASSSHPGTKMGIQYFGAGTRLSVL.

This clonotype was detected only a few times. This chain links TRBV6-2 or TRBV6-3 with TRBJ2-5; maybe TRBD1 (6 bases). Trimming pared 2 bases from V and 1 base from J, leaving 14 bases between. Germline lookup yields CDR1 MNHEY and CDR2 SVGEGT. The CDR3 runs 16 residues. CDR3 coding DNA: TGTGCCAGCAGTTACGTAGGGGGAAGAATCCAAGAGACCCAGTACTTC. Protein product: CASSYVGGRIQETQYF.

V and J are TRBV12-3 or TRBV12-4 and TRBJ2-7; D call uncertain. There are 12 residues in the CDR3. Trimming took 4 bases from V and 4 from J, leaving 8 bases between them. The CDR3 nucleotides read TGTGCCAGCAGTTATCGGATTTACGAGCAGTACTTC. It translates to CASSYRIYEQYF.

This clonotype was seen repeatedly, ten times or more. The gene calls are TRBV7-2 and TRBJ2-1; 15 bases fit TRBD2. Per the germline V gene, CDR1 is SGHTA and CDR2 is FQGNSA. The CDR3 is 16 residues long. The J segment lost 9 bases and the V segment lost 5 bases, leaving 8 bases of the junction unmatched. The CDR3 sequence: CASSPRTSGRAGEQFF. For the CDR3, the DNA is TGTGCCAGCAGCCCTAGGACTAGCGGGAGGGCAGGTGAGCAGTTCTTC.

The V call is TRBV7-3, the J call TRBJ2-5, with 9 nucleotides matching TRBD1. The CDR3 runs to 18 residues. Per germline, CDR1 SGHTA and CDR2 FQGTGA. The V and J ends lost 5 bases and 4 bases, in that order; junction bases with no gene match: 17. The CDR3 sequence: CASSPRTGVVGIIETQYF. The CDR3 DNA follows: TGTGCCAGCAGCCCCCGGACAGGGGTCGTTGGGATTATAGAGACCCAGTACTTC.

The chain is built from TRBV6-2 or TRBV6-3 and TRBJ2-7, with D hard to call. Trimming took 2 bases from V and 2 from J, leaving 13 bases between them. The CDR3 runs to 15 residues. The germline V gene encodes CDR1 MNHEY and CDR2 SVGEGT. The CDR3 is CASSYPNMWPYEQYF. The CDR3, as DNA: TGTGCCAGCAGTTACCCCAACATGTGGCCCTACGAGCAGTACTTC.

This clonotype was seen repeatedly, ten times or more. The V gene is TRBV7-9, the J gene TRBJ2-1; 9 positions match TRBD1. V lost 4 bases and J lost 4; bases outside the gene matches: 8. Germline-derived CDR1 and CDR2 are SEHNR and FQNEAQ (reference sequence). The CDR3 is made up of 16 amino acids. The CDR3 nucleotides are TGTGCCAGCAGCTGGGCCGGGACAGGGTATTACAATGAGCAGTTCTTC. This gives the protein CASSWAGTGYYNEQFF.

This clonotype turned up a few times. V usage is TRBV18 and J usage is TRBJ1-2, with 10 bases that match TRBD1. With 4 bases clipped from V and 8 bases from J, the junction kept 10 bases outside the gene matches. Germline values: CDR1 KGHSH, CDR2 LQKENI. This CDR3 contains 15 residues. CDR3 sequence: CASSLGTGVVDGYTF. CDR3 sequence (DNA): TGTGCCAGCTCACTGGGGACAGGGGTGGTCGACGGCTACACCTTC.

This clonotype came up many times. The genes are TRBV28 and TRBJ2-3; 12 nucleotides line up with TRBD2. Looked up from germline, CDR1 is MDHEN and CDR2 is SYDVKM. CDR3 size: 18 residues. Losses at the gene ends were 4 bases for V and 3 bases for J; bases not matched to a gene: 11. The CDR3 bases are TGTGCCAGCAGTTCCCTCGGAACTAGCGGGAGGTTTACAGATACGCAGTATTTT. This translates into CASSSLGTSGRFTDTQYF.

This sequence joins TRBV7-6 and TRBJ2-5; perhaps TRBD1 as D (7 bases). This CDR3 comprises 15 residues. Between the trimmed V and J ends, which lost 4 bases and 4 bases, there was a span of 16 bases. CDR1 is SGHVS and CDR2 is FNYEAQ in the germline V gene. The CDR3 spells CASSSLQGRGETQYF. As DNA, the CDR3 is TGTGCCAGCAGCTCCTTACAGGGGCGGGGAGAGACCCAGTACTTC.

This clonotype was counted only a few times. CDR3 sequence: CASSSPRGPTGYTF. The CDR3 DNA sequence: TGTGCCAGCAGTTCCCCGCGGGGGCCCACTGGCTACACCTTC. The gene calls are TRBV6-8 and TRBJ1-2; D perhaps matches TRBD1 (6 bases). Between the trimmed V and J ends, which lost 4 bases and 7 bases, there was a span of 16 bases. This CDR3 has 14 amino acids. CDR1 is MNHGY and CDR2 is SAAAGT in the germline V gene.

This clonotype was found many times. This chain connects TRBV7-6 to TRBJ2-1, with a weak D call TRBD1 (5 bases). This CDR3 is built from 16 residues. The V and J ends lost 5 bases and 0 bases respectively, with 14 bases between them. CDR1 is SGHVS and CDR2 is FNYEAQ in the germline V gene. The CDR3 sequence: CASSPKGFSSYNEQFF. The CDR3 bases are TGTGCCAGCAGCCCCAAGGGGTTCAGCTCCTACAATGAGCAGTTCTTC.

This clonotype was counted ten times or more. The V and J genes are TRBV7-6 and TRBJ2-5; the D is unclear. This CDR3 spans 17 amino acids. Trimming shortened V by 1 base and J by 4 bases, and 19 bases separated the two germline ends. The germline V gene has CDR1 SGHVS and CDR2 FNYEAQ. This CDR3 is CASSLDTRSTGGETQYF. In DNA, the CDR3 is TGTGCCAGCAGCTTAGACACACGGTCCACTGGTGGAGAGACCCAGTACTTC.

In the case of this clonotype: A single base separates this from a much larger clone, so it may be a read error. This chain uses TRBV6-6 with TRBJ1-2; D is perhaps TRBD1 (6 bases). The CDR3 spans 13 residues. The germline V and J ends were trimmed by 8 bases and 4 bases, with 14 bases remaining between them. Germline-derived CDR1 and CDR2 are MNHNY and SVGAGI (reference sequence). The CDR3 DNA follows: TGTGCCAGCGGTACGGGGACACGCTATGGCTACACCTTC. Its protein is CASGTGTRYGYTF.

This clonotype came up many times. The chain combines TRBV7-6 with TRBJ2-7, with 9 bases that match TRBD1. CDR1 and CDR2 from the germline V gene are SGHVS and FNYEAQ. V lost 5 bases and J lost 2; bases outside the gene matches: 7. The CDR3 runs 15 residues. The CDR3 is CASSGRQGGAYEQYF. The CDR3 region has the DNA TGTGCCAGCAGCGGGCGACAGGGGGGGGCCTACGAGCAGTACTTC.

V and J are TRBV12-3 or TRBV12-4 and TRBJ2-3; TRBD2 is a possible D gene (6 bases). V shed 2 bases and J shed 1 base, with 28 bases lying between them. There are 21 residues in the CDR3. The CDR3 bases are TGTGCCAGCAGTTTACAGCGGCGTGGGCGGGGAGCCAGACTCCGCACAGATACGCAGTATTTT. The encoded protein is CASSLQRRGRGARLRTDTQYF.

This clonotype was seen ten or more times. The chain uses TRBV11-3 and TRBJ1-4, with D perhaps matching TRBD1 (5 bases). The germline V gene encodes CDR1 SGHNT and CDR2 YENEEA. With 7 bases removed from V and 11 bases from J, the gap between germline ends came to 29 bases. The CDR3 is made up of 17 amino acids. The CDR3 DNA reads TGTGCCAGCAATTGGGGGGTCCGACCCTCTATTAATACGAAACTGTTTTTT. This codes for CASNWGVRPSINTKLFF.

This clonotype came up a few times. V usage is TRBV24-1 and J usage is TRBJ2-5; 12 nucleotides line up with TRBD1. CDR3 length equals 16 residues. The germline gives CDR1 KGHDR, CDR2 SFDVKD. After removal of 4 bases from V and 10 bases from J, the junction contained 12 bases not matched to a gene. The CDR3 here is CATSDSKPGQGAIQYF. The DNA for the CDR3 is TGTGCCACCAGTGACTCCAAACCGGGACAGGGGGCGATCCAGTACTTC.